The 29 T cell receptor beta chains in this list originate from one sample, sequenced in a study of blood T cell repertoires in COVID-19. Sequencing used immunoSEQ multiplex PCR; TCRdb keeps in-frame clones, though not all of them. This table has about 300,000 clones, 65% to 90% appearing once. Sequenced: PBMCs or T cells enriched from blood (not recorded which). Source of these receptors: a man aged 30 to 39 who had recovered from COVID-19.

The chain uses TRBV30 and TRBJ1-4; D is uncertain. Looked up from germline, CDR1 is GTSNPN and CDR2 is SVGIG (reference sequence). CDR3 size: 16 residues. The V gene lost 1 base and the J gene lost 0 bases, with 12 bases spanning the gap. Here the CDR3 reads CAWSGTQAPTNEKLFF. As DNA, the CDR3 is TGTGCCTGGAGTGGAACTCAGGCCCCAACTAATGAAAAACTGTTTTTT.

The genes are TRBV30 and TRBJ1-2, with D perhaps TRBD1 (5 bases). V was shortened by 1 base and J by 9 bases, with 9 bases between the two germline ends. The germline CDR1 and CDR2 sequences are GTSNPN and SVGIG (reference sequence). The length of the CDR3 is 11 residues. Here the CDR3 DNA reads TGTGCCTGGAGTGAAGGGGATAGCTACACCTTC. Translated, it gives CAWSEGDSYTF.

This chain uses TRBV28 with TRBJ1-3, with 9 bases fitting TRBD1. J lost 0 bases, V lost 4 bases, and 10 bases had no gene match. Looked up from germline, CDR1 is MDHEN and CDR2 is SYDVKM. CDR3 length: 18 residues. The CDR3 bases are TGTGCCAGCAGTTCACCGGGACAGGGCTCCCGCTCTGGAAACACCATATATTTT. Translating gives CASSSPGQGSRSGNTIYF.

J is TRBJ1-2 and V is TRBV29-1; TRBD1 matches 7 bases. Germline V gene sequence: CDR1 SQVTM, CDR2 ANQGSEA. CDR3 size: 14 residues. The J segment lost 1 base and the V segment lost 7 bases, leaving 9 bases of the junction unmatched. This chain's CDR3 is CSATGTVNNYGYTF. DNA of the CDR3: TGCAGCGCCACCGGGACAGTCAATAACTATGGCTACACCTTC.

The rearrangement joins TRBV5-1 to TRBJ2-5; possible D gene TRBD2, 6 bases. The V gene's germline CDR1 is SGHRS and CDR2 YFSETQ. V was trimmed by 5 bases and J by 3 bases, leaving 14 bases between them. This CDR3 has 14 amino acids. In nucleotides, the CDR3 is TGCGCCAGCAGAGCCGGGGGAGCTGAAGAGACCCAGTACTTC. Residues: CASRAGGAEETQYF.

The chain joins TRBV6-4 to TRBJ2-2; D may be TRBD1 (5 bases). CDR1 MRHNA and CDR2 SNTAGT come from the germline V gene. V lost 4 bases to trimming and J lost 1 base, with 7 bases between them. The CDR3 runs to 14 residues. The CDR3 reads CASSGGGNTGELFF. The CDR3 bases are TGTGCCAGCAGTGGGGGCGGGAACACCGGGGAGCTGTTTTTT.

The chain employs TRBV15 and TRBJ2-7; the match to TRBD2 covers 8 bases. There are 13 residues in the CDR3. CDR1 is LNHNV, CDR2 YYDKDF, per germline (reference sequence). Trimming at V came to 4 bases and at J to 6 bases, leaving 5 bases not matched to a gene. CDR3 bases: TGTGCCACCAGCACCGGACTAGCTCCCGAGCAGTACTTC. Its translation: CATSTGLAPEQYF.

This chain connects TRBV28 to TRBJ2-5; tentative D call: TRBD2 (6 bases). The CDR3 contains 13 residues. Germline CDR1 is MDHEN and CDR2 is SYDVKM. The V end lost 3 bases, the J end lost 8 bases, and 13 bases lay between the germline ends. CDR3 amino acids: CASSFWTKGTQYF. The CDR3, as DNA: TGTGCCAGCAGTTTCTGGACTAAGGGAACCCAGTACTTC.

The chain recombines TRBV6-5 with TRBJ1-2; D remains ambiguous. The CDR3 covers 15 residues. Trimming took off 6 bases at V and 2 bases at J, with 16 bases between the two ends. Germline loops: CDR1 MNHEY, CDR2 SVGAGI. CDR3 nucleotide sequence: TGTGCCAGCAGGTTGACACTGACATCAAACTATGGCTACACCTTC. Encoded protein: CASRLTLTSNYGYTF.

Worth noting for this clone: Compared with germline, one end of the junction differs, possibly owing to a read error. This chain connects TRBV19 to TRBJ2-7, with 7 positions matching TRBD1. Germline V gene sequence: CDR1 LNHDA, CDR2 SQIVND (reference sequence). This CDR3 is built from 12 residues. This CDR3 reads CASKTGTEVATF. The CDR3, as DNA: TGTGCCAGCAAAACCGGGACAGAGGTCGCGACCTTC.

The chain has TRBV28 and TRBJ1-2; perhaps TRBD1 as D (5 bases). The CDR3 has 13 amino acids. Germline-derived CDR1 and CDR2 are MDHEN and SYDVKM. The V end lost 2 bases, the J end lost 8 bases, and 12 bases lay between the germline ends. The CDR3 nucleotides are TGTGCCAGCAGTTTAATGCGGCGGGACGGCTACACCTTC. This sequence encodes CASSLMRRDGYTF.

V gene TRBV18 combines with J gene TRBJ1-2; a possible D gene is TRBD1 (5 bases). The germline V gene encodes CDR1 KGHSH and CDR2 LQKENI. The CDR3 loop spans 14 amino acids. V shed 3 bases and J shed 1 base, with 9 bases lying between them. The CDR3 DNA sequence: TGTGCCAGCTCACCCGGGGGTAGTAACTATGGCTACACCTTC. Protein product: CASSPGGSNYGYTF.

The rearrangement uses TRBV7-8 and TRBJ2-7; possibly TRBD1 for D (5 bases). Germline V CDR1 and CDR2: SGHVS, FQNEAQ. The V and J ends lost 0 bases and 6 bases respectively, with 18 bases between them. This CDR3 has 16 residues. CDR3 residues: CASSLALRGGEREQYF. DNA of the CDR3: TGTGCCAGCAGCTTAGCGCTAAGGGGCGGAGAACGCGAGCAGTACTTC.

The gene calls are TRBV7-2 and TRBJ2-3, with 10 bases identical to TRBD2. The CDR3 runs to 16 residues. After removal of 7 bases from V and 2 bases from J, the junction contained 9 bases not matched to a gene. From germline, CDR1 is SGHTA and CDR2 FQGNSA. CDR3 DNA sequence: TGTGCCAGCAAACCGGGACTAGCGATAACCACAGATACGCAGTATTTT. Protein: CASKPGLAITTDTQYF.

This clone was seen only once. The chain has TRBV28 and TRBJ2-2, with 11 bases lining up with TRBD2. Looked up from germline, CDR1 is MDHEN and CDR2 is SYDVKM. After removal of 6 bases from V and 6 bases from J, the junction contained 9 bases not matched to a gene. This CDR3 comprises 16 residues. The CDR3 DNA is TGTGCCAGCAGGCAACGTGGTAGCGGGGGGGCCGGGGAGCTGTTTTTT. It encodes CASRQRGSGGAGELFF.

This chain uses TRBV5-1 with TRBJ2-3; TRBD2 matches at 8 bases. The germline V gene encodes CDR1 SGHRS and CDR2 YFSETQ. V gave up 4 bases and J gave up 4 bases; unmatched junction bases: 17. The CDR3 extends over 18 amino acids. The CDR3 region is CASSLSPPGAGGADTQYF. Here the CDR3 DNA reads TGCGCCAGCAGCCTCTCCCCTCCCGGGGCGGGAGGTGCAGATACGCAGTATTTT.

V is TRBV28 and J is TRBJ1-6, with TRBD1 identical over 7 bases. The V segment lost 5 bases and the J segment 9 bases; nucleotides outside the gene matches: 7. Germline CDR1 MDHEN, CDR2 SYDVKM. The CDR3 length is 14 residues. The CDR3 sequence: CASSAGQVSSPLHF. For the CDR3, the DNA is TGTGCCAGCAGTGCCGGACAGGTCAGTTCACCCCTCCACTTT.

The V and J genes are TRBV29-1 and TRBJ1-2; 8 bases are a match to TRBD1. This CDR3 has 15 residues. Germline values: CDR1 SQVTM, CDR2 ANQGSEA. V dropped 0 bases and J dropped 2; count of bases not matched to a gene: 5. Here the CDR3 reads CSVEDLQGANYGYTF. CDR3 sequence (DNA): TGCAGCGTTGAAGATCTCCAGGGGGCGAACTATGGCTACACCTTC.

This clone was found once. The chain is built from TRBV28 and TRBJ2-1, with 10 nucleotides matching TRBD1. V was clipped by 4 bases and J by 5 bases; unmatched bases: 14. Per germline, CDR1 MDHEN and CDR2 SYDVKM. CDR3 length equals 18 residues. CDR3 in amino acids: CASSSHLDWDRGNNEQFF. Here the CDR3 DNA reads TGTGCCAGCAGTTCACATCTAGATTGGGACAGGGGAAACAATGAGCAGTTCTTC.

The chain uses TRBV4-1 and TRBJ1-5; D gene ambiguous. Trimming shortened V by 6 bases and J by 0 bases, and 9 bases separated the two germline ends. The germline CDR1 and CDR2 sequences are MGHRA and YSYEKL. CDR3 length: 14 residues. The CDR3 loop reads CASRALYSNQPQHF. In nucleotides, the CDR3 is TGCGCCAGCAGAGCACTTTATAGCAATCAGCCCCAGCATTTT.

The chain couples TRBV18 to TRBJ1-5; D gene unclear. Deletions cut 5 bases from V and 0 bases from J, with 8 bases between. The germline V gene has CDR1 KGHSH and CDR2 LQKENI. This CDR3 region has 14 residues. CDR3 amino acids: CASSEQYSNQPQHF. CDR3 nucleotide sequence: TGTGCCAGCTCAGAACAGTATAGCAATCAGCCCCAGCATTTT.

This clone showed up just once. V usage is TRBV5-4 and J usage is TRBJ2-2; D might be TRBD2 (6 bases). CDR1 is SGHNT and CDR2 is YYREEE in the germline V gene (reference sequence). This CDR3 has 15 residues. V was clipped by 4 bases and J by 2 bases, with 12 bases between them. CDR3: CASSRRGLNTGELFF. The CDR3 DNA reads as TGTGCCAGCAGCCGACGGGGACTTAACACCGGGGAGCTGTTTTTT.

This clone was found many times. The rearrangement links TRBV2 to TRBJ2-3, with D possibly TRBD2 on 6 matching bases. Germline V lookup: CDR1 SNHLY, CDR2 FYNNEI. V dropped 3 bases and J dropped 0 bases, with 10 bases sitting between them. CDR3 size: 15 residues. The chain's CDR3 is CASSDSGASTDTQYF. The CDR3 coding sequence is TGTGCCAGCAGTGATTCGGGAGCTAGCACAGATACGCAGTATTTT.

This clone was picked up a small number of times. The J gene is TRBJ1-5, the V gene TRBV7-2; tentatively, D is TRBD1 (6 bases). CDR3 size: 17 residues. Deletions cut 5 bases from V and 4 bases from J, with 21 bases between. Germline V gene data show CDR1 as SGHTA and CDR2 as FQGNSA. The DNA of the CDR3 is TGTGCCAGCAGCACCGGACATGTGCCCAGGGGAAATCAGCCCCAGCATTTT. Translation: CASSTGHVPRGNQPQHF.

The chain has TRBV4-1 and TRBJ2-7; the D is unclear. V lost 1 base to trimming and J lost 5 bases, with 6 bases between them. Looked up from germline, CDR1 is MGHRA and CDR2 is YSYEKL. This CDR3 has 12 amino acids. This chain's CDR3 is CASSQAVDEQYF. CDR3 nucleotide sequence: TGCGCCAGCAGCCAAGCGGTGGACGAGCAGTACTTC.

As concerns this clone: The limits of the CDR3 on the DNA are not certain, so only TCRdb's listed CDR3 is given. The chain couples TRBV2 to TRBJ2-7; TRBD2 was called by the table and not checked on the DNA. CDR1 SNHLY and CDR2 FYNNEI come from the germline V gene. The CDR3 spans 15 amino acids, including both terminal residues. This chain's CDR3 is CASSSSPASSYEQYF.

This clone has only a few counts. The rearrangement joins TRBV10-1 to TRBJ2-2; D not resolved. CDR1 and CDR2 from the germline V gene are WNHNN and SYGVQD (reference sequence). V lost 8 bases and J 3 bases, leaving 10 bases between the germline ends. This CDR3 has 13 amino acids. The CDR3 reads CASGQEHTGELFF. The CDR3 bases are TGCGCCAGCGGTCAGGAACACACCGGGGAGCTGTTTTTT.

The chain joins TRBV5-6 to TRBJ2-1; 8 positions agree with TRBD1. Germline-derived CDR1 and CDR2 are SGHDT and YYEEEE. The CDR3 is made up of 14 amino acids. V lost 0 bases to trimming and J lost 4 bases; unmatched junction nucleotides: 0. CDR3 in DNA: TGTGCCAGCAGCTTGGGGGACAGGTACAATGAGCAGTTCTTC. Protein: CASSLGDRYNEQFF.

V usage is TRBV29-1 and J usage is TRBJ2-1, with 7 bases that match TRBD1. The trim removed 5 bases at V and 1 base at J, leaving 5 bases unmatched. In germline, CDR1 is SQVTM, CDR2 ANQGSEA. There are 14 residues in the CDR3. For the CDR3, the DNA is TGCAGCGTTCACAGGACAGGATCCTACAATGAGCAGTTCTTC. This sequence encodes CSVHRTGSYNEQFF.